The rows below give T cell receptor beta chains drawn from one sample of a study of blood T cells in healthy people across ages. TCRdb passed the 5' RACE reads through MiXCR, listing each CDR3 protein once. The table has 550,000 to 650,000 distinct CDR3 sequences, roughly a quarter seen once; the top ten hold approximately 3.3%. This sample also belongs to another study, concerning T cells of mothers and their children.

The source material was blood. The receptors come from a boy between 2 and 10 years old in good health. Both conserved end residues are part of each CDR3. A D gene is named only where the DNA matches it firmly. Not all rows give a size; the values are once, few, many and, for expanded clones, a class.

j_call: TRBJ2-5
v_call: TRBV5-1
clone_size: NA
d_call: NA
cdr3_nt: TGCGCCAGCAGCTTGGCCCTAGGGGCTCGGACCCAGTACTTC
cdr3_aa: CASSLALGARTQYF

j_call: TRBJ2-3
v_call: TRBV5-1
clone_size: few
d_call: NA
cdr3_nt: TGCGCCAGCAGCCCCTCCCCTAACACGGATACGCAGTATTTT
cdr3_aa: CASSPSPNTDTQYF

j_call: TRBJ2-7
v_call: TRBV6-6
clone_size: few
d_call: NA
cdr3_nt: TGTGCCAGCAGCCTATTTCAGGGGCAGGGGAGCCTAGAGTACTTC
cdr3_aa: CASSLFQGQGSLEYF

j_call: TRBJ2-5
v_call: TRBV7-9
clone_size: NA
d_call: NA
cdr3_nt: TGTGCCAGCAGCTTAGCGCACCAAGAGACCCAGTACTTC
cdr3_aa: CASSLAHQETQYF

j_call: TRBJ1-1
v_call: TRBV20-1
clone_size: NA
d_call: NA
cdr3_nt: TGCAGTGCTAGAGACCACCCAGACGCTGAAGCTTTCTTT
cdr3_aa: CSARDHPDAEAFF

j_call: TRBJ2-5
v_call: TRBV11-3
clone_size: NA
d_call: TRBD2
cdr3_nt: TGTGCCAGCAGCATCAGACTAGCGGGAGTGGAGACCCAGTACTTC
cdr3_aa: CASSIRLAGVETQYF

j_call: TRBJ2-1
v_call: TRBV20-1
clone_size: NA
d_call: TRBD2
cdr3_nt: TGCAGTGTCCTGGGCGTAGCGGGAGGAATCTACAATGAGCAGTTCTTC
cdr3_aa: CSVLGVAGGIYNEQFF

j_call: TRBJ1-2
v_call: TRBV12-3/TRBV12-4
clone_size: NA
d_call: TRBD1
cdr3_nt: TGTGCCAGCAGTTTTCAGGGGGCGCTGGGCCACACCTTC
cdr3_aa: CASSFQGALGHTF

j_call: TRBJ2-7
v_call: TRBV12-3/TRBV12-4
clone_size: NA
d_call: NA
cdr3_nt: TGTGCCAGCACCCAGGAATCAAATTCCTACGAGCAGTACTTC
cdr3_aa: CASTQESNSYEQYF

j_call: TRBJ1-1
v_call: TRBV7-6
clone_size: NA
d_call: NA
cdr3_nt: TGTGCCAGCAGCTTAGAAGTACCCCCGAACACTGAAGCTTTCTTT
cdr3_aa: CASSLEVPPNTEAFF

j_call: TRBJ1-6
v_call: TRBV4-3
clone_size: NA
d_call: NA
cdr3_nt: TGCGCCAGCAGCCAAGAACAGGGATATTATAATTCACCCCTCCACTTT
cdr3_aa: CASSQEQGYYNSPLHF

j_call: TRBJ2-7
v_call: TRBV5-1
clone_size: few
d_call: NA
cdr3_nt: TGCGCCAGCAGCTTTATCCCATCGTACGAGCAGTACTTC
cdr3_aa: CASSFIPSYEQYF

j_call: TRBJ2-4
v_call: TRBV30
clone_size: NA
d_call: NA
cdr3_nt: TGTGCCTGGAGTTTAACAGGGAGGAGCATTCAGTACTTC
cdr3_aa: CAWSLTGRSIQYF

j_call: TRBJ1-6
v_call: TRBV5-1
clone_size: NA
d_call: TRBD1
cdr3_nt: TGCGCCAGCAGCCCACAGGGGGTCGAGCATAATTCACCCCTCCACTTT
cdr3_aa: CASSPQGVEHNSPLHF

j_call: TRBJ1-2
v_call: TRBV5-1
clone_size: NA
d_call: TRBD1
cdr3_nt: TGCGCCAGCAGCCGAGGACAGGGGGCCGGCTATGGCTACACCTTC
cdr3_aa: CASSRGQGAGYGYTF

j_call: TRBJ1-1
v_call: TRBV28
clone_size: few
d_call: NA
cdr3_nt: TGTGCCAGCAGTGTGTCCCTCCCGACAGGCCGGGACACTGAAGCTTTCTTT
cdr3_aa: CASSVSLPTGRDTEAFF

j_call: TRBJ2-5
v_call: TRBV7-2
clone_size: NA
d_call: NA
cdr3_nt: TGTGCCAGCAGCGCGAGGGGTGGGGCAGAGACCCAGTACTTC
cdr3_aa: CASSARGGAETQYF

j_call: TRBJ1-1
v_call: TRBV5-1
clone_size: NA
d_call: NA
cdr3_nt: TGCGCCAGCACTAAAGACCCGGGGACTGAAGCTTTCTTT
cdr3_aa: CASTKDPGTEAFF

j_call: TRBJ2-5
v_call: TRBV29-1
clone_size: NA
d_call: TRBD1
cdr3_nt: TGCAGCACCGACAGGGGGGGACAAGAGACCCAGTACTTC
cdr3_aa: CSTDRGGQETQYF

j_call: TRBJ2-7
v_call: TRBV5-1
clone_size: few
d_call: NA
cdr3_nt: TGCGCCAGCAGCTTCCCGAGACTCCTCTACGAGCAGTACTTC
cdr3_aa: CASSFPRLLYEQYF

j_call: TRBJ2-3
v_call: TRBV7-6
clone_size: few
d_call: NA
cdr3_nt: TGTGCCAGCAGCTCCGCTAGCACAGATACGCAGTATTTT
cdr3_aa: CASSSASTDTQYF

j_call: TRBJ2-1
v_call: TRBV5-5
clone_size: few
d_call: NA
cdr3_nt: TGTGCCAGCAGCTCTCAGGGACTCTACAATGAGCAGTTCTTC
cdr3_aa: CASSSQGLYNEQFF

j_call: TRBJ2-3
v_call: TRBV29-1
clone_size: NA
d_call: NA
cdr3_nt: TGCAGCGTTGGGACGGGACGGACCACAGATACGCAGTATTTT
cdr3_aa: CSVGTGRTTDTQYF

j_call: TRBJ2-7
v_call: TRBV4-3
clone_size: few
d_call: NA
cdr3_nt: TGCGCCAGCAGCCAAGATCTTCCAGGGAGTCCCTACGAGCAGTACTTC
cdr3_aa: CASSQDLPGSPYEQYF